One and the same sample provided the 19 T cell receptor beta chains below, sequenced in a study of cytomegalovirus exposure and HLA in healthy donors. 13 Jbeta primers and 60 Vbeta primers were used for the PCR. Generated by immunoSEQ multiplex PCR, the TCRdb table keeps only in-frame clones and is missing some. The repertoire holds 80,000 or so clones, around 78% seen once, with around 4.2% in the top ten. The sequenced sample was PBMCs. These receptors were obtained from a man aged 35-49 years in good health and CMV-seronegative.

This chain connects TRBV29-1 to TRBJ2-1, with a tentative D call TRBD2 (6 bases). This CDR3 is built from 12 residues. CDR1 is SQVTM and CDR2 is ANQGSEA in the germline V gene. V lost 6 bases and J lost 8, with 14 bases in between. CDR3 amino acids: CSVAEGRDEQFF. In nucleotides, the CDR3 is TGCAGCGTGGCGGAGGGCCGGGATGAGCAGTTCTTC.

Only a few counts were recorded for this clone. The chain couples TRBV5-3 to TRBJ1-3; D is unresolved. Being an ORF, TRBV5-3 has a function that is uncertain. The CDR3 has 15 residues. Trimming cost V 0 bases and J 0 bases, with 7 bases left between them. CDR3 sequence reads: CARSLGAFSGNTIYF. The CDR3 DNA sequence: TGTGCCAGAAGCTTGGGAGCTTTCTCTGGAAACACCATATATTTT.

V and J are TRBV9 and TRBJ1-2, with D maybe TRBD1 (6 bases). The CDR3 spans 15 residues. Between the trimmed V and J ends, which lost 0 bases and 7 bases, there was a span of 16 bases. The V gene's germline CDR1 is SGDLS and CDR2 YYNGEE. The CDR3 sequence is CASSVAAQGQIGYTF. The CDR3 nucleotides read TGTGCCAGCAGCGTAGCCGCCCAGGGGCAAATTGGCTACACCTTC.

The chain uses TRBV4-3 and TRBJ1-1; D remains ambiguous. The CDR3 has 15 amino acids. The ends were cut back, 0 bases at V and 4 bases at J, with 12 bases in the middle. CDR1 and CDR2 (germline): LGHNA, YSLEER. The CDR3 DNA reads as TGCGCCAGCAGCCAAGAAGCCCTCCCTCTCACTGAAGCTTTCTTT. It encodes CASSQEALPLTEAFF.

This clone was observed a single time. This chain joins TRBV5-1 and TRBJ2-7; perhaps TRBD2 as D (6 bases). Trimming left V 4 bases short and J 5 bases short, with 16 bases between. This CDR3 spans 14 amino acids. Germline V gene sequence: CDR1 SGHRS, CDR2 YFSETQ. DNA for the CDR3: TGCGCCAGCAGCCCGCGCAAGGAGGGAGACGAGCAGTACTTC. Amino acids: CASSPRKEGDEQYF.

This rearrangement joins TRBV5-1 to TRBJ1-3; TRBD1 aligns across 9 bases. The V gene end was trimmed by 4 bases and the J gene end by 0 bases; junction bases not matched to a gene: 8. This CDR3 spans 17 amino acids. Per the germline V gene, CDR1 is SGHRS and CDR2 is YFSETQ. DNA of the CDR3: TGCGCCAGCAGCCCGGACGGGACAGGGCCCTCTGGAAACACCATATATTTT. It encodes CASSPDGTGPSGNTIYF.

The rearrangement links TRBV5-1 to TRBJ2-4; TRBD1 aligns across 7 bases. V lost 3 bases, J lost 8 bases, and 5 bases stayed unmatched. The CDR3 is 13 amino acids. Germline CDR1 is SGHRS and CDR2 is YFSETQ. This chain's CDR3 is CASSSGQTDIQYF. DNA for the CDR3: TGCGCCAGCAGCTCGGGACAGACGGACATTCAGTACTTC.

This chain connects TRBV29-1 to TRBJ2-1, with D unclear. The CDR3 is made up of 13 amino acids. CDR1 is SQVTM and CDR2 is ANQGSEA in the germline V gene. The V end lost 3 bases, the J end lost 5 bases, and 11 bases lay between the germline ends. The CDR3 reads CSVDAVINNEQFF. In DNA form, the CDR3 reads TGCAGCGTTGACGCGGTTATCAACAATGAGCAGTTCTTC.

The chain uses TRBV7-8 and TRBJ1-1; TRBD1 matches 7 bases. This CDR3 has 19 amino acids. From germline, CDR1 is SGHVS and CDR2 FQNEAQ. The junction had 13 bases not matched to a gene; V was cut back by 0 bases and J by 0 bases. The CDR3 DNA reads TGTGCCAGCAGCTTAGCGCGTTTGGGGACAGAGATACTGAACACTGAAGCTTTCTTT. Amino acid sequence: CASSLARLGTEILNTEAFF.

The genes are TRBV4-3 and TRBJ2-2; 10 nucleotides agree with TRBD2. The CDR3 loop spans 19 amino acids. Germline trimming cut 0 bases from V and 3 bases from J; bases unmatched to any gene: 10. Germline values: CDR1 LGHNA, CDR2 YSLEER. The CDR3 sequence: CASSQEGPSGSRHTGELFF. DNA for the CDR3: TGCGCCAGCAGCCAAGAGGGACCTAGCGGGAGTAGGCACACCGGGGAGCTGTTTTTT.

This chain uses TRBV28 with TRBJ1-4; 12 bases map to TRBD1. There are 18 residues in the CDR3. Germline lookup yields CDR1 MDHEN and CDR2 SYDVKM. V lost 5 bases to trimming and J lost 5 bases; unmatched junction nucleotides: 12. The CDR3 DNA follows: TGTGCCAGCAGTACCTCCGGGACAGGGGGCTTCAAAAATGAAAAACTGTTTTTT. The encoded protein is CASSTSGTGGFKNEKLFF.

V and J are TRBV28 and TRBJ2-3; D is perhaps TRBD1 (5 bases). V dropped 6 bases and J dropped 9 bases, with 13 bases sitting between them. The V gene's germline CDR1 is MDHEN and CDR2 SYDVKM. The CDR3 runs to 12 residues. In nucleotides, the CDR3 is TGTGCCAGCAGGGCGACAGTCAGGACGCAGTATTTT. It translates to CASRATVRTQYF.

The genes are TRBV6-5 and TRBJ1-2, with 8 bases matching TRBD1. Looked up from germline, CDR1 is MNHEY and CDR2 is SVGAGI. The CDR3 is 15 residues long. V shed 0 bases and J 5 bases; nucleotides not matched to a gene: 5. For the CDR3, the DNA is TGTGCCAGCAGTTACTCGATACAGGGGGTTTATGGCTACACCTTC. Encoded protein: CASSYSIQGVYGYTF.

The V and J genes are TRBV9 and TRBJ1-2; unclear D gene. The CDR3 loop spans 15 amino acids. The V and J ends lost 0 bases and 7 bases respectively, with 16 bases between them. From germline, CDR1 is SGDLS and CDR2 YYNGEE. CDR3 nucleotides: TGTGCCAGCAGCGTAGGATCTAGCGGGCGCGGTGGCTACACCTTC. It encodes CASSVGSSGRGGYTF.

The chain combines TRBV7-2 with TRBJ2-5; 9 nucleotides align to TRBD2. The CDR3 runs 17 residues. Germline-derived CDR1 and CDR2 are SGHTA and FQGNSA. Germline trimming cut 4 bases from V and 0 bases from J; bases unmatched to any gene: 9. The DNA for the CDR3 is TGTGCCAGCAGCTACCAGACTAGCGGTGCGTACCAAGAGACCCAGTACTTC. This gives the protein CASSYQTSGAYQETQYF.

The chain links TRBV6-1 to TRBJ2-7; possible D gene TRBD2, 5 bases. This CDR3 comprises 14 residues. CDR1 and CDR2 (germline): MNHNS, SASEGT. V gave up 6 bases and J gave up 3 bases, with 15 bases separating them. This CDR3 reads CASRDLDGLYEQYF. In DNA, the CDR3 is TGTGCCAGCAGGGACCTGGACGGACTCTACGAGCAGTACTTC.

The chain employs TRBV11-2 and TRBJ1-2; a possible D gene is TRBD1 (5 bases). The V gene's germline CDR1 is SGHAT and CDR2 FQNNGV. CDR3 size: 18 residues. V gave up 5 bases and J gave up 6 bases, with 28 bases separating them. The CDR3 loop is CASSGYRGVPTRPHGYTF. The CDR3 DNA reads as TGTGCCAGCAGCGGATATCGGGGGGTCCCAACCAGGCCTCATGGCTACACCTTC.

The chain carries TRBV15 and TRBJ2-5; 8 nucleotides align to TRBD2. Germline V gives CDR1 LNHNV, CDR2 YYDKDF (reference sequence). The CDR3 length is 18 residues. V gave up 0 bases and J gave up 5 bases; unmatched junction bases: 14. CDR3 loop: CATSRDPNRGGLGETQYF. The CDR3 coding sequence is TGTGCCACCAGCAGAGACCCGAATCGGGGGGGGCTAGGGGAGACCCAGTACTTC.

The chain links TRBV29-1 to TRBJ2-4, with 7 bases fitting TRBD2. V lost 1 base and J lost 6; bases outside the gene matches: 9. The CDR3 is 15 residues long. CDR1 and CDR2 (germline): SQVTM, ANQGSEA. CDR3 coding DNA: TGCAGCGTTGAAGGCATCCCCGGGGGGAGAAACATTCAGTACTTC. Amino acid sequence: CSVEGIPGGRNIQYF.